These T cell receptor beta chains were read from a single sample in a study of cytomegalovirus exposure and HLA in healthy donors. Using immunoSEQ multiplex PCR, the repertoire was profiled, and TCRdb retains in-frame clones only, with some absent. The top ten clones hold around 0.8% of a sample with a few hundred thousand clones, more than 80% of them seen once. Sequenced sample: PBMCs. Receptors were obtained from a woman aged 18-29 years in good health and CMV-seronegative. Each CDR3 is given with its conserved first and last residue. The D gene is left open where the match is weak. The size entry is marked missing in some rows and otherwise reads once, few, many or a size class.

TRBJ2-3,few,TRBV7-9,-,TGTGCCAGCAGCCCCGCGCTAGATACGCAGTATTTT,CASSPALDTQYF
TRBJ1-2,-,TRBV5-5,TRBD1,TGTGCCAGCAGCTTGGGGGACAGTGGCTACACCTTC,CASSLGDSGYTF
TRBJ2-1,-,TRBV7-9,-,TGTGCCAGCAGCCTGGGAACTAGCCTAACAGATGAGCAGTTCTTC,CASSLGTSLTDEQFF
TRBJ2-1,once,TRBV19,TRBD1,TGTGCCAGTACCCATCCCGGACAGGGGGCAGATGAGCAGTTCTTC,CASTHPGQGADEQFF
TRBJ2-7,-,TRBV11-2,TRBD2,TGTGCCAGCAGCTTAGGGTCTAGCGGGTCCTTTGAGCAGTACTTC,CASSLGSSGSFEQYF
TRBJ2-1,-,TRBV29-1,-,TGCAGCGCCGAAAAGGGGAATGAGCAGTTCTTC,CSAEKGNEQFF
TRBJ1-1,few,TRBV7-9,-,TGTGCCAAGGGACACCCGAACACTGAAGCTTTCTTT,CAKGHPNTEAFF
TRBJ2-1,-,TRBV27,TRBD2,TGTGCCAGCCGGCGGGAGCTTAACAATGAGCAGTTCTTC,CASRRELNNEQFF
TRBJ2-7,once,TRBV27,-,TGTGCCAGCAGTTTAGCCGACTATCAGGCCTACGAGCAGTACTTC,CASSLADYQAYEQYF
TRBJ1-3,-,TRBV28,-,TGTGCCAGCAGGAGGATACCTGGAAACACCATATATTTT,CASRRIPGNTIYF